This passage covers 20 T cell receptor beta chains from one sample sequenced in a study of T cells in Graves' hyperthyroidism and ophthalmopathy. TCR beta CDR3 sequences were amplified from RNA transcripts. Researchers ran a first-round RT-PCR on the TCR CDR3 using the HTBI primer set. MiXCR was run by TCRdb on the multiplex PCR reads, yielding one entry per CDR3 protein. The table has around 360,000 distinct CDR3 sequences, 13% to 15% seen once. Input material: blood. The receptors were gathered from a woman aged 55-70 years with Graves' ophthalmopathy.

This clonotype was detected ten times or more. The chain links TRBV11-2 to TRBJ2-5, with TRBD2 as a possible D gene (6 bases). This CDR3 region has 15 residues. V lost 3 bases and J lost 4, with 15 bases in between. Germline CDR1 reads SGHAT; CDR2 reads FQNNGV. The CDR3 loop is CASSFRGGSGETQYF. The CDR3 DNA follows: TGTGCCAGCAGCTTTCGTGGAGGGAGTGGAGAGACCCAGTACTTC.

The chain is built from TRBV7-2 and TRBJ2-7; 10 nucleotides agree with TRBD2. Losses at the gene ends were 5 bases for V and 4 bases for J; bases not matched to a gene: 5. The CDR3 has 14 amino acids. CDR1 and CDR2 (germline): SGHTA, FQGNSA. The CDR3 nucleotides read TGTGCCAGCAGCCCCCTAGCGGGGGTATACGAGCAGTACTTC. Its protein is CASSPLAGVYEQYF.

The chain employs TRBV7-9 and TRBJ2-4; 11 nucleotides match TRBD1. Trimming removed 5 bases from V and 6 bases from J; junction bases left unmatched: 3. Germline V gene data show CDR1 as SEHNR and CDR2 as FQNEAQ (reference sequence). The length of the CDR3 is 14 residues. In nucleotides, the CDR3 is TGTGCCAGCAGCCGGGGACAGGGGGGAAACATTCAGTACTTC. It specifies CASSRGQGGNIQYF.

In its sample, this clonotype was seen a few times. The chain joins TRBV24-1 to TRBJ2-5; possibly TRBD1 for D (6 bases). Trimming left V 3 bases short and J 5 bases short, with 12 bases between. Germline-derived CDR1 and CDR2 are KGHDR and SFDVKD. The CDR3 covers 14 residues. The CDR3, as DNA: TGTGCCACCAGTGATCCCACAGGGAGCGAGACCCAGTACTTC. Its protein is CATSDPTGSETQYF.

The sample holds one count of this clonotype. Relative to the germline gene, one junction end is altered; a read error may explain this. V is TRBV19 and J is TRBJ1-1; D may be TRBD1 (5 bases). The CDR3 is 14 amino acids. The germline gives CDR1 LNHDA, CDR2 SQIVND (reference sequence). The CDR3 reads CASSMGDGNTEALF. The DNA of the CDR3 is TGTGCCAGTAGTATGGGGGACGGGAACACTGAAGCTCTCTTT.

This clonotype was recorded a few times. The chain combines TRBV29-1 with TRBJ2-2; 7 bases agree with TRBD1. Trimming at V came to 1 base and at J to 5 bases, leaving 7 bases not matched to a gene. This CDR3 spans 15 amino acids. CDR1 is SQVTM, CDR2 ANQGSEA, per germline. The CDR3 nucleotides read TGCAGCGTTGAAGGCATAGGGGGCGCAACCGGGGAGCTGTTTTTT. The encoded protein is CSVEGIGGATGELFF.

This clonotype was seen a handful of times. The genes are TRBV20-1 and TRBJ1-6; the match to TRBD1 covers 7 bases. Germline assignment: CDR1 DFQATT and CDR2 SNEGSKA (reference sequence). V lost 2 bases and J lost 10; bases outside the gene matches: 11. This CDR3 has 15 amino acids. This chain's CDR3 is CSARRGDRVRSPLHF. In nucleotides, the CDR3 is TGCAGTGCTAGAAGGGGAGACAGGGTGAGATCACCCCTCCACTTT.

J is TRBJ2-5 and V is TRBV7-9; TRBD2 matches at 7 bases. This CDR3 has 18 residues. V gave up 1 base and J gave up 4 bases; unmatched junction bases: 15. Germline CDR1 reads SEHNR; CDR2 reads FQNEAQ (reference sequence). The CDR3 coding sequence is TGTGCCAGCAGCTTAGAGGTGGCGGGAGTAAGGTTTGGAGAGACCCAGTACTTC. Protein: CASSLEVAGVRFGETQYF.

This clonotype has more than one count but fewer than ten. The V call is TRBV19, the J call TRBJ1-1; D is unclear. Germline V CDR1 and CDR2: LNHDA, SQIVND (reference sequence). This CDR3 has 13 residues. Trimming shortened V by 8 bases and J by 3 bases, and 13 bases separated the two germline ends. The CDR3 reads CASRRVLDTEAFF. CDR3 coding DNA: TGTGCCAGTCGTCGGGTGTTGGACACTGAAGCTTTCTTT. Drawing the rest from reference TRBV19 and TRBJ1-1, the complete variable domain is DGGITQSPKYLFRKEGQNVTLSCEQNLNHDAMYWYRQDPGQGLRLIYYSQIVNDFQKGDIAEGYSVSREKKESFPLTVTSAQKNPTAFYLCASRRVLDTEAFFGQGTRLTVV.

This clonotype was counted ten times or more. This chain connects TRBV7-7 to TRBJ2-3; no clear D gene. CDR1 and CDR2 from the germline V gene are SSHAT and FNYEAQ (reference sequence). This CDR3 is 12 amino acids long. V was trimmed by 3 bases and J by 7 bases, leaving 8 bases between them. The CDR3 sequence: CASSFMPYTQYF. In DNA form, the CDR3 reads TGTGCCAGCAGCTTTATGCCCTATACGCAGTATTTT. The full variable domain, in which reference TRBV7-7 and TRBJ2-3 provide the parts outside the CDR3, is GAGVSQSPRYKVTKRGQDVTLRCDPISSHATLYWYQQALGQGPEFLTYFNYEAQPDKSGLPSDRFSAERPEGSISTLTIQRTEQRDSAMYRCASSFMPYTQYFGPGTRLTVL.

J is TRBJ1-5 and V is TRBV19, with D possibly being TRBD1 (6 bases). V was trimmed by 1 base and J by 4 bases, leaving 11 bases between them. The CDR3 runs 15 residues. The germline V gene encodes CDR1 LNHDA and CDR2 SQIVND (reference sequence). For the CDR3, the DNA is TGTGCCAGTAGTATAGCCGGGGGCGCGAATCAGCCCCAGCATTTT. Its translation: CASSIAGGANQPQHF.

This clonotype was seen repeatedly, ten times or more. This chain links TRBV20-1 with TRBJ2-3; maybe TRBD2 (5 bases). CDR1 and CDR2 (germline): DFQATT, SNEGSKA (reference sequence). The V end lost 3 bases, the J end lost 0 bases, and 13 bases lay between the germline ends. CDR3 length: 15 amino acids. The CDR3 loop is CSASKADPSTDTQYF. CDR3 nucleotides: TGCAGTGCTAGTAAAGCGGACCCTAGCACAGATACGCAGTATTTT.

This clonotype was seen a few times. The chain employs TRBV11-2 and TRBJ2-1; no reliable D call. In germline, CDR1 is SGHAT, CDR2 FQNNGV. The V and J ends lost 5 bases and 2 bases respectively, with 10 bases between them. This CDR3 is 14 amino acids long. DNA of the CDR3: TGTGCCAGCAGCCAGCAGGAGACCTACAATGAGCAGTTCTTC. Translating gives CASSQQETYNEQFF.

V and J are TRBV12-3 or TRBV12-4 and TRBJ2-2; 7 bases line up with TRBD1. The trim removed 7 bases at V and 3 bases at J, leaving 8 bases unmatched. The CDR3 is 15 amino acids. CDR3 sequence: CASKRTGKYTGELFF. DNA of the CDR3: TGTGCCAGCAAAAGGACAGGCAAATACACCGGGGAGCTGTTTTTT.

In its sample, this clonotype was seen a few times. The rearrangement links TRBV27 to TRBJ2-2; 9 bases map to TRBD2. Germline-derived CDR1 and CDR2 are MNHEY and SMNVEV (reference sequence). The CDR3 covers 17 residues. The V segment lost 2 bases and the J segment 6 bases; nucleotides outside the gene matches: 10. The CDR3 spells CASSLVAGVSLPGELFF. The CDR3 nucleotides are TGTGCCAGCAGTTTAGTAGCGGGAGTTAGTTTACCCGGGGAGCTGTTTTTT.

The chain joins TRBV14 to TRBJ2-2, with 8 bases fitting TRBD2. The CDR3 loop spans 17 amino acids. The V segment lost 2 bases and the J segment 4 bases; nucleotides outside the gene matches: 9. In germline, CDR1 is SGHDN, CDR2 FVKESK. The CDR3 loop reads CASSQPSLAGGTGELFF. The CDR3 region has the DNA TGTGCCAGCAGCCAACCATCGCTAGCGGGCGGCACCGGGGAGCTGTTTTTT.

This clonotype was detected ten times or more. J is TRBJ2-1 and V is TRBV24-1; 11 bases fit TRBD2. Germline lookup yields CDR1 KGHDR and CDR2 SFDVKD. CDR3 length: 13 amino acids. With V trimmed by 10 bases and J by 8 bases, 6 bases remained unmatched. The CDR3 DNA is TGTGCCACATCGACTAGCGGGATCTATGAGCAGTTCTTC. It encodes CATSTSGIYEQFF.

This clonotype was seen repeatedly, ten times or more. This rearrangement joins TRBV20-1 to TRBJ1-1; D is perhaps TRBD1 (5 bases). V was clipped by 5 bases and J by 5 bases, with 15 bases between them. This CDR3 contains 13 residues. The germline V gene encodes CDR1 DFQATT and CDR2 SNEGSKA (reference sequence). Here the CDR3 reads CSASGQESTEAFF. The CDR3, as DNA: TGCAGTGCTTCCGGACAAGAAAGTACTGAAGCTTTCTTT.

Ten or more counts support this clonotype. This CDR3 is CACDRGDNQPQHF. The CDR3 nucleotides read TGTGCCTGTGACAGGGGAGACAATCAGCCCCAGCATTTT. The V call is TRBV30, the J call TRBJ1-5; the match to TRBD1 covers 8 bases. The CDR3 has 13 residues. J was trimmed by 3 bases and V by 6 bases; bases with no gene match: 4. Germline V gene lookup returns CDR1 GTSNPN and CDR2 SVGIG (reference sequence).

This chain links TRBV15 with TRBJ1-1; D remains unclear. V lost 2 bases to trimming and J lost 5 bases, with 15 bases between them. The CDR3 extends over 15 amino acids. Germline V gives CDR1 LNHNV, CDR2 YYDKDF (reference sequence). The CDR3 region is CATSRTRGGETEAFF. CDR3 DNA: TGTGCCACCAGCAGAACCCGGGGAGGAGAGACTGAAGCTTTCTTT.